This is a list of T cell receptor beta chains from one sample in a study of T and B cells in COVID-19 patients. TCRdb used MiXCR to reprocess the multiplex PCR reads, holding one entry per CDR3 protein. The repertoire holds around 21,000 distinct CDR3 sequences, about 30% seen once, with around 2.1% in the top ten. Input material: blood. All receptors come from a human donor who had recovered from COVID-19. Both conserved end residues are part of each CDR3. The D gene is left open where the match is weak. The size entry is marked missing in some rows and otherwise reads once, few, many or a size class.

clone size: few
V gene: TRBV20-1
D gene: NA
J gene: TRBJ2-7
CDR3 protein: CSAKRSGYEQYF
CDR3 DNA: TGCAGTGCAAAGAGAAGCGGATACGAGCAGTACTTC

clone size: NA
V gene: TRBV11-3
D gene: TRBD2
J gene: TRBJ2-3
CDR3 protein: CASRKGASGGVAQYF
CDR3 DNA: TGTGCCAGCAGGAAAGGGGCTAGCGGGGGGGTAGCGCAGTATTTT

clone size: NA
V gene: TRBV30
D gene: NA
J gene: TRBJ1-6
CDR3 protein: CAWSVLGIHSPLHF
CDR3 DNA: TGTGCCTGGAGTGTACTCGGGATTCATTCACCCCTCCACTTT

clone size: NA
V gene: TRBV7-9
D gene: TRBD1
J gene: TRBJ1-2
CDR3 protein: CASSRGGDYGYTF
CDR3 DNA: TGTGCCAGCAGCCGAGGGGGCGACTATGGCTACACCTTC

clone size: few
V gene: TRBV6-2/TRBV6-3
D gene: TRBD1
J gene: TRBJ1-2
CDR3 protein: CASRPGTVGYGYTF
CDR3 DNA: TGTGCCAGCAGACCCGGGACAGTCGGCTATGGCTACACCTTC

clone size: many
V gene: TRBV27
D gene: TRBD2
J gene: TRBJ2-2
CDR3 protein: CASSFWGGGNTGELFF
CDR3 DNA: TGTGCCAGCAGTTTCTGGGGGGGGGGGAACACCGGGGAGCTGTTTTTT

clone size: NA
V gene: TRBV20-1
D gene: NA
J gene: TRBJ2-5
CDR3 protein: CSARRDLRETQYF
CDR3 DNA: TGCAGTGCACGAAGGGACCTCAGGGAGACCCAGTACTTC

clone size: many
V gene: TRBV30
D gene: NA
J gene: TRBJ2-1
CDR3 protein: CAWMGTEPYNEQFF
CDR3 DNA: TGTGCCTGGATGGGAACAGAACCATACAATGAGCAGTTCTTC

clone size: medium-sized
V gene: TRBV19
D gene: TRBD1
J gene: TRBJ1-2
CDR3 protein: CASSIDGTVYGYTF
CDR3 DNA: TGTGCCAGTAGTATAGATGGGACAGTCTATGGCTACACCTTC

clone size: NA
V gene: TRBV12-5
D gene: NA
J gene: TRBJ2-2
CDR3 protein: CASGLAGGTGELFF
CDR3 DNA: TGTGCTAGTGGTTTGGCAGGTGGCACCGGGGAGCTGTTTTTT

clone size: once
V gene: TRBV15
D gene: NA
J gene: TRBJ1-5
CDR3 protein: CATSSATPGESQHF
CDR3 DNA: TGTGCCACCAGCAGCGCCACCCCAGGGGAGTCCCAGCATTTT

clone size: NA
V gene: TRBV5-6
D gene: NA
J gene: TRBJ2-7
CDR3 protein: CASSSQERFSYEQYF
CDR3 DNA: TGCGCCAGCAGCTCCCAGGAGCGGTTCTCCTACGAGCAGTACTTC

clone size: few
V gene: TRBV12-3/TRBV12-4
D gene: NA
J gene: TRBJ2-5
CDR3 protein: CASSPVSGTVMTQYF
CDR3 DNA: TGTGCCAGCAGTCCGGTCTCGGGGACGGTGATGACCCAGTACTTC

clone size: NA
V gene: TRBV5-5
D gene: NA
J gene: TRBJ1-2
CDR3 protein: CASSLGGHPPYGYTF
CDR3 DNA: TGTGCCAGCAGCTTGGGGGGACACCCTCCGTATGGCTACACCTTC

clone size: few
V gene: TRBV12-3/TRBV12-4
D gene: NA
J gene: TRBJ1-4
CDR3 protein: CASSMRHYNEKLFF
CDR3 DNA: TGTGCCAGCAGCATGCGGCATTATAATGAAAAACTGTTTTTT

clone size: NA
V gene: TRBV5-6
D gene: TRBD2
J gene: TRBJ2-7
CDR3 protein: CASRRGGLYEQYF
CDR3 DNA: TGTGCCAGCAGACGCGGGGGGCTCTACGAGCAGTACTTC

clone size: few
V gene: TRBV12-3/TRBV12-4
D gene: NA
J gene: TRBJ2-7
CDR3 protein: CASSLAGQNYEQYF
CDR3 DNA: TGTGCCAGCAGTTTAGCCGGACAGAACTACGAGCAGTACTTC

clone size: NA
V gene: TRBV20-1
D gene: NA
J gene: TRBJ1-2
CDR3 protein: CSARDARGRRENYGYTF
CDR3 DNA: TGCAGTGCTAGAGACGCCCGGGGCAGAAGGGAAAACTATGGCTACACCTTC

clone size: NA
V gene: TRBV5-4
D gene: TRBD1
J gene: TRBJ2-5
CDR3 protein: CASSTRQGQETQYF
CDR3 DNA: TGTGCCAGCAGCACCCGACAGGGCCAAGAGACCCAGTACTTC

clone size: medium-sized
V gene: TRBV29-1
D gene: NA
J gene: TRBJ2-2
CDR3 protein: CSVETYRAGELFF
CDR3 DNA: TGCAGCGTTGAGACATACAGGGCCGGGGAGCTGTTTTTT

clone size: few
V gene: TRBV6-2/TRBV6-3
D gene: NA
J gene: TRBJ2-7
CDR3 protein: CASSYSFTGRGSYEQYF
CDR3 DNA: TGTGCCAGCAGTTACTCTTTCACGGGACGGGGGAGCTACGAGCAGTACTTC

clone size: few
V gene: TRBV7-9
D gene: NA
J gene: TRBJ2-1
CDR3 protein: CASSLSGSNNEQFF
CDR3 DNA: TGTGCCAGCAGCTTAAGCGGCTCCAACAATGAGCAGTTCTTC

clone size: medium-sized
V gene: TRBV12-3/TRBV12-4
D gene: TRBD2
J gene: TRBJ2-1
CDR3 protein: CASSPLAGGRNEQFF
CDR3 DNA: TGTGCCAGCAGCCCACTAGCGGGGGGGCGCAATGAGCAGTTCTTC

clone size: few
V gene: TRBV11-3
D gene: TRBD2
J gene: TRBJ2-5
CDR3 protein: CASSFGLAGRSEETQYF
CDR3 DNA: TGTGCCAGCAGCTTCGGGCTAGCGGGGCGTTCGGAGGAGACCCAGTACTTC

clone size: many
V gene: TRBV6-5
D gene: NA
J gene: TRBJ2-3
CDR3 protein: CASSPRSYSSTDTQYF
CDR3 DNA: TGTGCCAGCAGTCCCCGCAGTTACTCTAGCACAGATACGCAGTATTTT

clone size: medium-sized
V gene: TRBV19
D gene: NA
J gene: TRBJ2-1
CDR3 protein: CASIGAAYNEQFF
CDR3 DNA: TGTGCCAGTATTGGGGCGGCTTACAATGAGCAGTTCTTC

clone size: medium-sized
V gene: TRBV10-3
D gene: NA
J gene: TRBJ2-5
CDR3 protein: CAISGRDLAETQYF
CDR3 DNA: TGTGCCATCAGTGGTCGGGACTTAGCGGAGACCCAGTACTTC

clone size: NA
V gene: TRBV10-3
D gene: TRBD1
J gene: TRBJ2-2
CDR3 protein: CAVGQGRTGELFF
CDR3 DNA: TGTGCCGTCGGACAGGGGCGCACCGGGGAGCTGTTTTTT

clone size: many
V gene: TRBV27
D gene: NA
J gene: TRBJ1-4
CDR3 protein: CATALFGGHEKLFF
CDR3 DNA: TGTGCCACCGCCCTTTTCGGGGGCCATGAAAAACTGTTTTTT

clone size: NA
V gene: TRBV7-2
D gene: TRBD2
J gene: TRBJ2-2
CDR3 protein: CASSRTSGVGELFF
CDR3 DNA: TGTGCCAGCAGCCGGACTAGCGGGGTCGGGGAGCTGTTTTTT

clone size: many
V gene: TRBV5-4
D gene: NA
J gene: TRBJ2-7
CDR3 protein: CASSLGGTGNEQYF
CDR3 DNA: TGTGCCAGCAGCTTGGGTGGGACCGGCAACGAGCAGTACTTC

clone size: medium-sized
V gene: TRBV19
D gene: NA
J gene: TRBJ2-7
CDR3 protein: CASTPAAGAYEQYF
CDR3 DNA: TGTGCCAGTACCCCAGCCGCCGGAGCCTACGAGCAGTACTTC